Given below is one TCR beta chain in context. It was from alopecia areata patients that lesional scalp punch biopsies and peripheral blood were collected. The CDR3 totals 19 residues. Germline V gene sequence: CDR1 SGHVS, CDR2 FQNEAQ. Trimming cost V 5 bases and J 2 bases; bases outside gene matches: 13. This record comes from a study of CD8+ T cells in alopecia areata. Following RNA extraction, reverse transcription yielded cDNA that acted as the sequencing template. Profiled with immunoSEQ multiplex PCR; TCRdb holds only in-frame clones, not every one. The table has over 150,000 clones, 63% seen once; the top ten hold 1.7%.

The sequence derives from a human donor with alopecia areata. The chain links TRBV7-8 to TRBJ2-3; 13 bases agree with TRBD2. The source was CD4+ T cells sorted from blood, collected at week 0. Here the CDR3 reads CASSPRMGLAGTYTDTQYF. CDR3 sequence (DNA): TGTGCCAGCAGCCCCCGAATGGGACTAGCGGGGACATACACAGATACGCAGTATTTT. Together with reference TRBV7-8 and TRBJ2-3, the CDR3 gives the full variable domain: GAGVSQSPRYKVAKRGQDVALRCDPISGHVSLFWYQQALGQGPEFLTYFQNEAQLDKSGLPSDRFFAERPEGSVSTLKIQRTQQEDSAVYLCASSPRMGLAGTYTDTQYFGPGTRLTVL.